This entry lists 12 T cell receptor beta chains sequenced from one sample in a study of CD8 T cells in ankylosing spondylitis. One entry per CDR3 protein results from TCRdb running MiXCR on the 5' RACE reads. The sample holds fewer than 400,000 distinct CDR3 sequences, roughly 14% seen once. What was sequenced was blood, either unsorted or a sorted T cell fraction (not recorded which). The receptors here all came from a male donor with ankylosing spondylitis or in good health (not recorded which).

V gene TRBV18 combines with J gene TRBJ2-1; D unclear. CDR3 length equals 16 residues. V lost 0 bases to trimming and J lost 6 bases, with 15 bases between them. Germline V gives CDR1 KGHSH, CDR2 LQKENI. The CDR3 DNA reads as TGTGCCAGCTCACCACCGTCAGCCGGCCGGTTCAATGAGCAGTTCTTC. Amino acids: CASSPPSAGRFNEQFF.

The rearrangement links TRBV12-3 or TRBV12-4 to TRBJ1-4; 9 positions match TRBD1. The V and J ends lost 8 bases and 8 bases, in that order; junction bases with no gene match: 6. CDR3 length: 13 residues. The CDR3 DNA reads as TGTGCCAGCGGCACAGGGGGCGACGAAAAACTGTTTTTT. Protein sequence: CASGTGGDEKLFF.

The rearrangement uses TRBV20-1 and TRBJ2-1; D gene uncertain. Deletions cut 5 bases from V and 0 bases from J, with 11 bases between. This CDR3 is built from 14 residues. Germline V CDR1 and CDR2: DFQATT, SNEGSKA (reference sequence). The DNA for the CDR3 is TGCAGTGCTTATGACCAGAGCTCCTACAATGAGCAGTTCTTC. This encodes CSAYDQSSYNEQFF.

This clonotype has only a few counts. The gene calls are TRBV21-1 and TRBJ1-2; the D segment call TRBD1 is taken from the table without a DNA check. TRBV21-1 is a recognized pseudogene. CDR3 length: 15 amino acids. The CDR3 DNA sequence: TGTGCCAGCAGCAAAGGTCCCGGGACAGGGTTTGGCTACACCTTC. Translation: CASSKGPGTGFGYTF.

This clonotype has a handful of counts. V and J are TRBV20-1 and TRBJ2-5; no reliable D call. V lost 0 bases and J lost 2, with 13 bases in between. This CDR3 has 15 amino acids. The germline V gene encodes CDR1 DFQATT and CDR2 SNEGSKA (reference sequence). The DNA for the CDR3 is TGCAGTGCTAGAGACGGTTCTAAAGTTCAAGAGACCCAGTACTTC. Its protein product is CSARDGSKVQETQYF.

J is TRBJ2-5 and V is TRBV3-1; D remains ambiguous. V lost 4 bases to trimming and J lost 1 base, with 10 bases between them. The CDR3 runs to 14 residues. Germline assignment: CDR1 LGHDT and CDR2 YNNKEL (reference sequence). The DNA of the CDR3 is TGTGCCAGCAGCCCCCGCAGGCTCCAAGAGACCCAGTACTTC. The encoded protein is CASSPRRLQETQYF.

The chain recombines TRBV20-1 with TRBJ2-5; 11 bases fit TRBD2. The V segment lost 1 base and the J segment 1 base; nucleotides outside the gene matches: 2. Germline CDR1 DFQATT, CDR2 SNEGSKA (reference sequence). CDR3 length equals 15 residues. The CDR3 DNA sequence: TGCAGTGCTAGAGCCCTAGCGGGGGGCCAAGAGACCCAGTACTTC. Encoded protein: CSARALAGGQETQYF.

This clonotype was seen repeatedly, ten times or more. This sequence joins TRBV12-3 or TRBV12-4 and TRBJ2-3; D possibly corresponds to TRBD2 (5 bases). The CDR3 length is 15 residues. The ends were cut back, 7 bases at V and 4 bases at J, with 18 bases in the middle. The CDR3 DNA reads TGTGCCAGCAATACTAGTCCCCCGAAGGCAGATACGCAGTATTTT. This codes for CASNTSPPKADTQYF.

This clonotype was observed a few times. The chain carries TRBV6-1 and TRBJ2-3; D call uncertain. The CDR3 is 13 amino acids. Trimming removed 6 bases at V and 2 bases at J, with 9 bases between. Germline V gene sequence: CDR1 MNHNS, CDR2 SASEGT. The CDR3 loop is CASSHQNTDTQYF. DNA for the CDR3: TGTGCCAGCAGCCATCAGAACACAGATACGCAGTATTTT.

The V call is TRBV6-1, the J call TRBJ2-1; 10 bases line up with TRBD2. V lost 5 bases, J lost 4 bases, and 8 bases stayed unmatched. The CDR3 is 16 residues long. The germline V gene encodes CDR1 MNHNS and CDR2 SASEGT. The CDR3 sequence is CASSILAGGNYNEQFF. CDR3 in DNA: TGTGCCAGCAGTATATTAGCGGGGGGCAATTACAATGAGCAGTTCTTC.

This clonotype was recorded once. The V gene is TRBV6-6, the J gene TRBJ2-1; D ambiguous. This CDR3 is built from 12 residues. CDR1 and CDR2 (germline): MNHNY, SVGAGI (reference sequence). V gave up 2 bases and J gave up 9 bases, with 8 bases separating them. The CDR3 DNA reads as TGTGCCAGCAGTTACGAGGTTGGTGAGCAGTTCTTC. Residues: CASSYEVGEQFF.

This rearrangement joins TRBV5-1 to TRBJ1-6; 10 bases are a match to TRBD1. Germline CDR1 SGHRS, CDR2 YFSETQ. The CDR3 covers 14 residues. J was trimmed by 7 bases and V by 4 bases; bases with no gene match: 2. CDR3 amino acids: CASSGTGANSPLHF. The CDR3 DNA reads TGCGCCAGCAGCGGGACAGGGGCGAATTCACCCCTCCACTTT.